The sequence of this T cell receptor beta chain was determined in a study of T cells expressing NK-cell markers. As for the study in general: Source material for TCR beta repertoires consisted of sorted CD3+CD56+NKG2C+, CD3+CD56+NKG2C- and CD3+CD56-NKG2C+ T cells. Within the sequenced cohort of eight donors, seven exhibited HCMV seropositivity and one was seronegative. Broader study findings: The leading position in the CD3+CD56-NKG2C+ fraction of a few donors also went to these clonotypes. In a group of roughly 6 donors, dominant NKG2C+ clonotypes represented 1.0-7.0% of CD8+ T cells.

TCRdb re-called the 5' RACE reads and gives one entry per CDR3 protein, without DNA. The sample table includes around 110,000 distinct CDR3 sequences. The CDR3 contains 16 residues. Germline V lookup: CDR1 SQVTM, CDR2 ANQGSEA. Concerning this clonotype itself: Its antigen is as yet unknown.

The material sequenced was blood T cells: a sorted CD56 or NKG2C T cell subset, CD4+ or CD8+ T cells, or bulk PBMC T cells (not recorded which). The rearrangement links TRBV29-1 to TRBJ2-2; no DNA is available, so the TRBD2 call from TCRdb remains unchecked. The sequence was collected from a woman aged 18 to 75 in good health. The CDR3 sequence: CSVVALAGGGKGELFF.